The 28 T cell receptor beta chains presented below share a single source sample, sequenced in a study of cytomegalovirus exposure and HLA in healthy donors. PCR primers comprised 60 Vbeta and 13 Jbeta primers. Repertoires were generated with immunoSEQ multiplex PCR, while TCRdb's copy carries only in-frame clones and drops some. This table holds approximately 150,000 clones, around 90% found once. The sequencing input was PBMCs. The origin of the receptors is a woman in her 40s in good health and CMV-seronegative.

The chain couples TRBV5-1 to TRBJ2-5, with a tentative D call TRBD1 (6 bases). Per the germline V gene, CDR1 is SGHRS and CDR2 is YFSETQ. Trimming removed 0 bases from V and 5 bases from J, with 14 bases in between. This CDR3 contains 15 residues. CDR3 nucleotide sequence: TGCGCCAGCAGCTTGGCTCTGATGCAGGGGGAGACCCAGTACTTC. Translation: CASSLALMQGETQYF.

This chain links TRBV28 with TRBJ2-3; 7 bases map to TRBD2. CDR1 and CDR2 from the germline V gene are MDHEN and SYDVKM. The junction had 9 bases not matched to a gene; V was cut back by 4 bases and J by 2 bases. The CDR3 is 16 amino acids. CDR3 protein: CASSSPRGGNTDTQYF. The CDR3 nucleotides are TGTGCCAGCAGTTCCCCGCGCGGGGGAAACACAGATACGCAGTATTTT.

This chain joins TRBV6-1 and TRBJ1-3; 7 nucleotides agree with TRBD1. V lost 5 bases and J lost 2; bases outside the gene matches: 3. Looked up from germline, CDR1 is MNHNS and CDR2 is SASEGT. The CDR3 covers 14 residues. The CDR3: CASSSTGAGNTIYF. In DNA form, the CDR3 reads TGTGCCAGCAGTTCTACAGGGGCTGGAAACACCATATATTTT.

This clone was seen only once. The gene calls are TRBV29-1 and TRBJ2-1; 7 bases agree with TRBD2. V shed 7 bases and J 4 bases; nucleotides not matched to a gene: 7. Germline V CDR1 and CDR2: SQVTM, ANQGSEA. There are 13 residues in the CDR3. This CDR3 is CSDQRDVYNEQFF. DNA for the CDR3: TGCAGCGACCAGCGGGACGTATACAATGAGCAGTTCTTC.

The chain carries TRBV4-3 and TRBJ2-6, with TRBD1 matching over 9 bases. Trimming removed 5 bases from V and 1 base from J; junction bases left unmatched: 6. The CDR3 sequence is 17 residues long. The germline CDR1 and CDR2 sequences are LGHNA and YSLEER. CDR3: CASSAGTGSSGANVLTF. The CDR3 DNA is TGCGCCAGCAGCGCCGGGACAGGGTCTTCTGGGGCCAACGTCCTGACTTTC.

This chain links TRBV10-3 with TRBJ1-1; D is possibly TRBD1 (5 bases). Germline loops: CDR1 ENHRY, CDR2 SYGVKD. Trimming shortened V by 3 bases and J by 1 base, and 15 bases separated the two germline ends. The CDR3 consists of 16 residues. The CDR3 loop reads CAISDSGADPNTEAFF. As DNA, the CDR3 is TGTGCCATCAGTGATAGTGGGGCAGATCCGAACACTGAAGCTTTCTTT.

The chain combines TRBV4-1 with TRBJ1-5; perhaps TRBD1 as D (5 bases). Germline-derived CDR1 and CDR2 are MGHRA and YSYEKL. The CDR3 runs to 15 residues. Deletions cut 0 bases from V and 5 bases from J, with 11 bases between. The chain's CDR3 is CASSQDLGDYQPQHF. The CDR3 DNA is TGCGCCAGCAGCCAAGATCTCGGGGACTATCAGCCCCAGCATTTT.

This rearrangement joins TRBV18 to TRBJ1-2, with D uncertain. CDR3 length: 13 residues. V dropped 8 bases and J dropped 10 bases, with 20 bases sitting between them. Germline CDR1 KGHSH, CDR2 LQKENI. The CDR3 sequence: CASHPTQVGDYTF. CDR3 DNA: TGTGCCAGCCACCCGACGCAGGTTGGTGACTACACCTTC. The complete variable domain, with remaining parts taken from reference TRBV18 and TRBJ1-2, reads NAGVMQNPRHLVRRRGQEARLRCSPMKGHSHVYWYRQLPEEGLKFMVYLQKENIIDESGMPKERFSAEFPKEGPSILRIQQVVRGDSAAYFCASHPTQVGDYTFGSGTRLTVV.

The CDR3 bases are TGTGCCAGCAGTGAGGCGGGACTAGCGGGCCCTAATGAGCAGTTCTTC. It is translated as CASSEAGLAGPNEQFF. The V and J genes are TRBV2 and TRBJ2-1; the match to TRBD2 covers 12 bases. From germline, CDR1 is SNHLY and CDR2 FYNNEI. The ends lost 3 bases at V and 7 bases at J; junction bases unmatched: 7. The CDR3 loop spans 16 amino acids. Drawing the rest from reference TRBV2 and TRBJ2-1, the complete variable domain is EPEVTQTPSHQVTQMGQEVILRCVPISNHLYFYWYRQILGQKVEFLVSFYNNEISEKSEIFDDQFSVERPDGSNFTLKIRSTKLEDSAMYFCASSEAGLAGPNEQFFGPGTRLTVL.

This clone occurred once. The genes are TRBV27 and TRBJ1-5, with TRBD1 identical over 7 bases. With V trimmed by 3 bases and J by 2 bases, 1 base remained unmatched. Germline assignment: CDR1 MNHEY and CDR2 SMNVEV (reference sequence). The CDR3 is made up of 14 amino acids. CDR3 protein: CASSFTGGNQPQHF. CDR3 coding DNA: TGTGCCAGCAGTTTCACAGGGGGCAATCAGCCCCAGCATTTT.

For this clone: Other DNA sequences from this sample encode an identical CDR3 as well. The chain uses TRBV6-5 and TRBJ2-7; D gene uncertain. Germline-derived CDR1 and CDR2 are MNHEY and SVGAGI. This CDR3 has 11 residues. Trimming removed 6 bases at V and 4 bases at J, with 7 bases between. CDR3 protein: CASSSLYEQYF. The DNA of the CDR3 is TGTGCCAGCAGCTCACTATACGAGCAGTACTTC.

This clone was counted between two and nine times. CDR3 in amino acids: CASSYDMNTEAFF. In nucleotides, the CDR3 is TGTGCCAGCAGTTACGACATGAACACTGAAGCTTTCTTT. V and J are TRBV6-5 and TRBJ1-1; D gene ambiguous. Germline loops: CDR1 MNHEY, CDR2 SVGAGI. The ends were cut back, 2 bases at V and 0 bases at J, with 4 bases in the middle. The CDR3 is 13 residues long.

The rearrangement joins TRBV13 to TRBJ1-3; the D is unclear. In germline, CDR1 is PRHDT, CDR2 FYEKMQ (reference sequence). V shed 0 bases and J shed 1 base, with 13 bases lying between them. This CDR3 has 17 residues. CDR3 sequence reads: CASSLGWGGRSGNTIYF. The DNA of the CDR3 is TGTGCCAGCAGCTTAGGCTGGGGAGGGCGTTCTGGAAACACCATATATTTT.

The chain carries TRBV19 and TRBJ2-5; possible D gene TRBD2, 5 bases. The J call may be mistaken, given a closer DNA end match to TRBJ2-7. The CDR3 totals 13 residues. The germline V gene has CDR1 LNHDA and CDR2 SQIVND (reference sequence). This chain's CDR3 is CASSISIAGEQYF. The CDR3 coding sequence is TGTGCCAGTAGTATCTCGATCGCGGGCGAGCAGTACTTC.

The rearrangement uses TRBV11-1 and TRBJ2-5; tentative D call: TRBD2 (6 bases). This CDR3 is built from 15 residues. CDR1 is SGHAT and CDR2 is FQDESV in the germline V gene (reference sequence). Trimming cost V 2 bases and J 5 bases, with 15 bases left between them. CDR3 amino acids: CASSLRMGGWETQYF. Here the CDR3 DNA reads TGTGCCAGCAGCTTAAGGATGGGAGGTTGGGAGACCCAGTACTTC.

The V call is TRBV5-4, the J call TRBJ1-1; D remains ambiguous. This CDR3 is 14 amino acids long. Trimming left V 0 bases short and J 1 base short, with 7 bases between. The germline CDR1 and CDR2 sequences are SGHNT and YYREEE (reference sequence). The CDR3 region is CASSLARGNTEAFF. The CDR3 DNA reads TGTGCCAGCAGCTTGGCCCGAGGGAACACTGAAGCTTTCTTT.

The CDR3 bases are TGCGCCAGCAGCTTGGAGGGAGGGAGCCCCTACGAGCAGTACTTC. It specifies CASSLEGGSPYEQYF. V is TRBV5-1 and J is TRBJ2-7, with 7 bases matching TRBD2. The CDR3 is 15 amino acids. Losses at the gene ends were 0 bases for V and 2 bases for J; bases not matched to a gene: 5. Germline V gene sequence: CDR1 SGHRS, CDR2 YFSETQ.

This clone was picked up a small number of times. The rearrangement uses TRBV5-6 and TRBJ1-4, with TRBD1 identical over 9 bases. CDR3 length: 13 amino acids. The V gene's germline CDR1 is SGHDT and CDR2 YYEEEE. With 7 bases clipped from V and 8 bases from J, the junction kept 6 bases outside the gene matches. The CDR3 sequence is CASRETGGEKLFF. The CDR3 nucleotides are TGTGCCAGCCGAGAGACAGGGGGGGAAAAACTGTTTTTT.

The CDR3 reads CASQGWQGAMEQYF. CDR3 nucleotide sequence: TGTGCCAGCCAGGGGTGGCAGGGGGCCATGGAGCAGTACTTC. The J gene is TRBJ2-7, the V gene TRBV18, with 8 bases identical to TRBD1. Germline assignment: CDR1 KGHSH and CDR2 LQKENI. The length of the CDR3 is 14 residues. With 8 bases clipped from V and 7 bases from J, the junction kept 13 bases outside the gene matches.

The V gene is TRBV28, the J gene TRBJ2-5; TRBD2 matches 13 bases. V trimming: 5 bases; J trimming: 5 bases; junction bases outside the gene matches: 11. CDR1 and CDR2 from the germline V gene are MDHEN and SYDVKM. This CDR3 spans 17 amino acids. The CDR3 coding sequence is TGTGCCAGCAGTCTACATGGGACTAGCGGGGATTTGGAGACCCAGTACTTC. It codes for CASSLHGTSGDLETQYF.

The V gene is TRBV5-1, the J gene TRBJ2-5, with TRBD2 identical over 10 bases. Unmatched junction bases numbered 5, after V lost 0 bases and J lost 3 bases. Germline-derived CDR1 and CDR2 are SGHRS and YFSETQ. The CDR3 runs 16 residues. In nucleotides, the CDR3 is TGCGCCAGCAGCTTGGGGAGCGGGAGGGCGGAAGAGACCCAGTACTTC. Its translation: CASSLGSGRAEETQYF.

On this clone itself: One end of the junction does not line up with germline, which may come from a read error. This CDR3 reads CTSSVGGTIWEKLFF. DNA of the CDR3: TGTACCAGCAGCGTGGGGGGAACAATTTGGGAAAAACTGTTTTTT. The rearrangement uses TRBV9 and TRBJ1-4; weak D call: TRBD1 (5 bases). The CDR3 runs 15 residues. From germline, CDR1 is SGDLS and CDR2 YYNGEE.

The genes are TRBV27 and TRBJ1-2; maybe TRBD1 (6 bases). V was shortened by 3 bases and J by 6 bases, with 14 bases between the two germline ends. This CDR3 spans 14 amino acids. Germline CDR1 reads MNHEY; CDR2 reads SMNVEV (reference sequence). As DNA, the CDR3 is TGTGCCAGCAGTTTCGGCAGGGGTCACCATGGCTACACCTTC. Translation: CASSFGRGHHGYTF.

The gene calls are TRBV10-3 and TRBJ1-5, with unresolved D. The CDR3 spans 12 residues. Trimming pared 3 bases from V and 4 bases from J, leaving 4 bases between. CDR1 and CDR2 from the germline V gene are ENHRY and SYGVKD. CDR3 sequence reads: CAISDGNQPQHF. The CDR3 DNA is TGTGCCATCAGTGACGGTAATCAGCCCCAGCATTTT.

The V call is TRBV5-1, the J call TRBJ2-3; a weak D match, TRBD2 (5 bases). Trimming removed 4 bases from V and 0 bases from J, with 15 bases in between. The V gene's germline CDR1 is SGHRS and CDR2 YFSETQ. The CDR3 length is 16 residues. The CDR3 nucleotides read TGCGCCAGCAGCCGCTCGGGGAGCCCTAGCACAGATACGCAGTATTTT. It translates to CASSRSGSPSTDTQYF.

V gene TRBV6-6 combines with J gene TRBJ2-7; 10 bases are shared with TRBD1. Germline V lookup: CDR1 MNHNY, CDR2 SVGAGI (reference sequence). V shed 7 bases and J 9 bases; nucleotides not matched to a gene: 12. The CDR3 totals 14 residues. CDR3 bases: TGTGCCAGCAATTCCGGGACAGGGGTTAGTTGGCAGTACTTC. It encodes CASNSGTGVSWQYF.

The chain is built from TRBV21-1 and TRBJ2-2; no DNA check was done on the table's D call, TRBD2. TRBV21-1 is a pseudogene. This CDR3 has 18 amino acids. The CDR3 DNA reads TGTGCCAGCAGCAATTTGGCCATCGGGAGGTCGAACACCGGGGAGCTGTTTTTT. It is translated as CASSNLAIGRSNTGELFF.

A single count supports this clone. The chain joins TRBV30 to TRBJ2-7; D possibly corresponds to TRBD2 (6 bases). CDR3 length: 12 amino acids. The V and J ends lost 4 bases and 4 bases respectively, with 11 bases between them. Germline V gene sequence: CDR1 GTSNPN, CDR2 SVGIG (reference sequence). CDR3 in DNA: TGTGCCTGGACGGGGGAGAAGTACGAGCAGTACTTC. This gives the protein CAWTGEKYEQYF.